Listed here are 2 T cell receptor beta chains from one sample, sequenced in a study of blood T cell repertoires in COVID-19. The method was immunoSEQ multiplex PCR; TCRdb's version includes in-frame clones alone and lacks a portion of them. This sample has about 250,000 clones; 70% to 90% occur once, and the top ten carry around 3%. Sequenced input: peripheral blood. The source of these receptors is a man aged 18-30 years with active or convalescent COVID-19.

The CDR3 protein is CASSPPGALREIYGYTF. Here the CDR3 DNA reads TGTGCCAGCTCACCACCAGGCGCTCTGAGGGAAATCTATGGCTACACCTTC. V and J are TRBV18 and TRBJ1-2; D is uncertain. The germline gives CDR1 KGHSH, CDR2 LQKENI. This CDR3 region has 17 residues. Deletions cut 0 bases from V and 4 bases from J, with 18 bases between.

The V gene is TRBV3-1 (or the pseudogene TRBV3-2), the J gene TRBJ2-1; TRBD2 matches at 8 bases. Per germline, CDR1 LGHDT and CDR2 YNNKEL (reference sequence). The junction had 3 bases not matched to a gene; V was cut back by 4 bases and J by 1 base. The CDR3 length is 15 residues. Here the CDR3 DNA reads TGTGCCAGCAGCCTGAGCGGGGGTTCCTACAATGAGCAGTTCTTC. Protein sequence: CASSLSGGSYNEQFF.